The T cell receptor beta chain described here comes from a study of cytomegalovirus exposure and HLA in healthy donors. Study-wide results and limits: DRB1 had the most TCR associations and HLA-C the fewest, a later analysis found, with rates varying by HLA locus. The study found most TCR sequences rare, yet found some public TCRs in many donors.

The PCR had 60 Vbeta and 13 Jbeta primers. The protocol was immunoSEQ multiplex PCR, while the TCRdb copy is restricted to in-frame clones and leaves out a portion. The data contain about 99,000 clones, roughly 79% of them singletons. With regard to this clone: Antigen: not known.

V shed 6 bases and J shed 0 bases, with 13 bases lying between them. This CDR3 is built from 15 residues. Germline V gene lookup returns CDR1 MNHEY and CDR2 SMNVEV (reference sequence). Sequencing was done on a sample of PBMCs. The gene calls are TRBV27 and TRBJ2-3; perhaps TRBD1 as D (6 bases). The TCR was taken from a man over 45 in good health and CMV-seropositive. The CDR3 coding sequence is TGTGCCAGCAGCCATACAGGGAGAAGCACAGATACGCAGTATTTT. As protein: CASSHTGRSTDTQYF.